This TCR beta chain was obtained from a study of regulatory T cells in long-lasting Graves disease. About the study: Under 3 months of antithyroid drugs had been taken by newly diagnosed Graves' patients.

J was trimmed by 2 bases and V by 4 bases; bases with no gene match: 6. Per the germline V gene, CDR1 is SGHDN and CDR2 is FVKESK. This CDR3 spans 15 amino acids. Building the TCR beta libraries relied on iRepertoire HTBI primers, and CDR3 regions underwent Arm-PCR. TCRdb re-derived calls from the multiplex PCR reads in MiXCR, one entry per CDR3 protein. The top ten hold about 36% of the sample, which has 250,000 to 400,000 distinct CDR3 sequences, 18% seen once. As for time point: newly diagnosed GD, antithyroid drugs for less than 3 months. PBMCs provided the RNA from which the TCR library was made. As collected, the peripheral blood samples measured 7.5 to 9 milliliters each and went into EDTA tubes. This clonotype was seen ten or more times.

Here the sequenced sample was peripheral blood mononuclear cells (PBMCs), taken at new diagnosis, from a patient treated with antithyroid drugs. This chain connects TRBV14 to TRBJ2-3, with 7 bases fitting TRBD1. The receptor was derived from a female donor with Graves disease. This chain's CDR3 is CASSPGTANTDTQYF. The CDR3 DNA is TGTGCCAGCAGCCCAGGGACAGCAAACACAGATACGCAGTATTTT.